Listed here are 3 T cell receptor beta chains from one sample, sequenced in a study of response to subunit inactivated influenza vaccine. TCRdb re-called the RT-PCR reads with MiXCR, one entry per CDR3 protein. The sample records 800,000 to 1,000,000 distinct CDR3 sequences, around 20% being singletons. The source was PBMCs from blood, collected 4 to 6 days after vaccination. Receptors were obtained from a man over 45 who received an inactivated influenza vaccine.

A few counts support this clonotype. This chain joins TRBV7-6 and TRBJ2-1; D could derive from TRBD1 or TRBD2 (5 bases each). V was shortened by 5 bases and J by 3 bases, with 17 bases between the two germline ends. This CDR3 contains 16 residues. Germline V gives CDR1 SGHVS, CDR2 FNYEAQ. The chain's CDR3 is CASSISGRSFYNEQFF. The CDR3, as DNA: TGTGCCAGCAGCATATCGGGACGGAGCTTCTACAATGAGCAGTTCTTC.

This rearrangement joins TRBV20-1 to TRBJ2-7; possible D gene TRBD1, 6 bases. V was cut by 1 base and J by 4 bases, with 14 bases left in between. In germline, CDR1 is DFQATT, CDR2 SNEGSKA (reference sequence). The CDR3 consists of 14 residues. In nucleotides, the CDR3 is TGCAGTGCTAGAGGGAAAGGACAGACTTACGAGCAGTACTTC. It is translated as CSARGKGQTYEQYF.

There are a few counts of this clonotype. CDR3 DNA sequence: TGTGCCAGCAGTCCTCTAGCGGGGGCGAACACCGGGGAGCTGTTTTTT. This sequence encodes CASSPLAGANTGELFF. J is TRBJ2-2 and V is TRBV12-3 or TRBV12-4, with 10 nucleotides matching TRBD2. The CDR3 runs 16 residues. The V and J ends lost 5 bases and 0 bases, in that order; junction bases with no gene match: 3.